This T cell receptor beta chain was recovered during a study of molecular identifiers for immune sequencing clone quantification. Germline V lookup: CDR1 MNHEY, CDR2 SVGAGI. V lost 5 bases, J lost 4 bases, and 14 bases lay in between. This CDR3 spans 14 amino acids. A single record per CDR3 protein comes from TCRdb applying MiXCR to the PCR reads. The table has approximately 93,000 distinct CDR3 sequences, 20% to 25% seen once; the top ten hold about 0.8%. Sorting isolated naive CD8 T cells as CD8+CD4-CCR7+CD45RA+ events. This clonotype was detected many times. This clonotype originated in a human donor in good health. Some libraries in this study had Jurkat cell RNA spiked in. This sequence joins TRBV6-5 and TRBJ1-1; D is possibly TRBD1 (5 bases). Source material: naive CD8+ T cells from blood, with Jurkat cell RNA spiked in. The sample's subset: FACS-sorted CD8+CD4-CCR7+CD45RA+ naive T cells. The CDR3 nucleotides read TGTGCCAGCAGTGCCAGGGTAGGGGCCACTGAAGCTTTCTTT. Translated, it gives CASSARVGATEAFF.